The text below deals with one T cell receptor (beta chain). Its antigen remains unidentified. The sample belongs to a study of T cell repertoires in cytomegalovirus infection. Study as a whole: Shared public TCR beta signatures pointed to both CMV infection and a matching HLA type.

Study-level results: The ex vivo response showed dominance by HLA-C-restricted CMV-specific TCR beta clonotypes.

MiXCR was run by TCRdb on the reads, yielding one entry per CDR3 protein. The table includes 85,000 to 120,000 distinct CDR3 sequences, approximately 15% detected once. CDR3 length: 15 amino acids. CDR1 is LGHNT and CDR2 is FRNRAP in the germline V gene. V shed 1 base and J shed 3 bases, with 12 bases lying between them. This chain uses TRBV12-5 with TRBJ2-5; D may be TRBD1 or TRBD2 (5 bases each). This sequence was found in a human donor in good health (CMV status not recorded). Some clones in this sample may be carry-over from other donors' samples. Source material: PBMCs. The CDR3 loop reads CASGLGQRDEETQYF. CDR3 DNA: TGTGCTAGTGGTTTGGGACAGAGGGACGAAGAGACCCAGTACTTC. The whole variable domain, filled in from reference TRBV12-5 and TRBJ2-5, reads DARVTQTPRHKVTEMGQEVTMRCQPILGHNTVFWYRQTMMQGLELLAYFRNRAPLDDSGMPKDRFSAEMPDATLATLKIQPSEPRDSAVYFCASGLGQRDEETQYFGPGTRLLVL.